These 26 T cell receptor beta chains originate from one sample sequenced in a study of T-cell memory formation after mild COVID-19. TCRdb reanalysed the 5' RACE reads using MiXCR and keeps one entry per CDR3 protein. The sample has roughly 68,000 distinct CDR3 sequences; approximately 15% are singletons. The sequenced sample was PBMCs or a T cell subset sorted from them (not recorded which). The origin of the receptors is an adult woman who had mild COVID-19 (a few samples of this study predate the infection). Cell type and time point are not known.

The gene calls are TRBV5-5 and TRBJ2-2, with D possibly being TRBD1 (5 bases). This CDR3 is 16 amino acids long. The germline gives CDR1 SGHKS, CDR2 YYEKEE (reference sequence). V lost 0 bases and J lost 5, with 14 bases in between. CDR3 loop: CASSLEGQGETGELFF. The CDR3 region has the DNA TGTGCCAGCAGCTTGGAGGGGCAGGGCGAGACCGGGGAGCTGTTTTTT.

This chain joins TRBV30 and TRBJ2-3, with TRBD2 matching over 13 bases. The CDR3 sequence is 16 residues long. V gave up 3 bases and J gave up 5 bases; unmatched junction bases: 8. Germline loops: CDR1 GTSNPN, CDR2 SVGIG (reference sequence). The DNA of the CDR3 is TGTGCCTGGAGGAGCGGGACTAGCGGGGAGAGAGATACGCAGTATTTT. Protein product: CAWRSGTSGERDTQYF.

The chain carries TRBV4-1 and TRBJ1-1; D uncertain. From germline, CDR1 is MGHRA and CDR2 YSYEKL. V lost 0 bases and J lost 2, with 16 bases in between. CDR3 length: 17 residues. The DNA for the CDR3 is TGCGCCAGCAGCCAAGATCGGGCCGCGCTCCCTAACACTGAAGCTTTCTTT. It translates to CASSQDRAALPNTEAFF.

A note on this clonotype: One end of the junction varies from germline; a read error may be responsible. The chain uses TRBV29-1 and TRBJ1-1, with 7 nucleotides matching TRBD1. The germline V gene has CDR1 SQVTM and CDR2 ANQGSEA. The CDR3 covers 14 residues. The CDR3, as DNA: TGCAGCGTTGATCCCGGGACAGCAAACAATGAAGCTTTCTTT. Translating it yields CSVDPGTANNEAFF.

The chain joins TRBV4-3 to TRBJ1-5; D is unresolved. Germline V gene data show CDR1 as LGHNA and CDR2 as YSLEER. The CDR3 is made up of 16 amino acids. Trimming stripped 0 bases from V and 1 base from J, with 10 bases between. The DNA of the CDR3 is TGCGCCAGCAGCCAAGATCGGGTTTACAGCAATCAGCCCCAGCATTTT. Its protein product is CASSQDRVYSNQPQHF.

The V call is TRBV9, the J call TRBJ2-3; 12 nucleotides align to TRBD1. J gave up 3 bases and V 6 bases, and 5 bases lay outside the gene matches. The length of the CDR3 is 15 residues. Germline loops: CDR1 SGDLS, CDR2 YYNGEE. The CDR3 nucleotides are TGTGCCAGCACCACGGGACAGGGGGCGACAGATACGCAGTATTTT. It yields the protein CASTTGQGATDTQYF.

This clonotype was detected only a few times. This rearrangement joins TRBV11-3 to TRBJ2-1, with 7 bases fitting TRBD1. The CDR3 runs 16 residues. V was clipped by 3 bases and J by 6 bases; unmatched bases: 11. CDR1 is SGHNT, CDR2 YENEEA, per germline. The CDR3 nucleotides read TGTGCCAGCAGCTTTCATGACAGGGAATGGGCCAATGAGCAGTTCTTC. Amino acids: CASSFHDREWANEQFF.

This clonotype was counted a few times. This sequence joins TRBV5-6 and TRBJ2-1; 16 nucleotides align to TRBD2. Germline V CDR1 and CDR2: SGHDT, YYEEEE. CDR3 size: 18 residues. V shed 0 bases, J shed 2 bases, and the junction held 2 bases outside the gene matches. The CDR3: CASSLEGTSGGAYNEQFF. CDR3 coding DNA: TGTGCCAGCAGCTTGGAAGGGACTAGCGGGGGGGCCTACAATGAGCAGTTCTTC.

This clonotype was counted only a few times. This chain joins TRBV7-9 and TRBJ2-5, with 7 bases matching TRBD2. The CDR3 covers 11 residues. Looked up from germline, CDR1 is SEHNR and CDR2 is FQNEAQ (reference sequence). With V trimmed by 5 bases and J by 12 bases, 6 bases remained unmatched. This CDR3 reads CASSKGAGEYF. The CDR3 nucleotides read TGTGCCAGCAGCAAAGGGGCGGGGGAGTACTTC.

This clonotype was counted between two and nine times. The CDR3 bases are TGTGCCAGCAGTTCATTACAGGGGTTAAGCTCCTACGAGCAGTACTTC. Protein: CASSSLQGLSSYEQYF. The chain combines TRBV6-5 with TRBJ2-7; 7 bases match TRBD1. V lost 4 bases to trimming and J lost 0 bases; unmatched junction nucleotides: 9. The CDR3 contains 16 residues. Germline V gives CDR1 MNHEY, CDR2 SVGAGI.

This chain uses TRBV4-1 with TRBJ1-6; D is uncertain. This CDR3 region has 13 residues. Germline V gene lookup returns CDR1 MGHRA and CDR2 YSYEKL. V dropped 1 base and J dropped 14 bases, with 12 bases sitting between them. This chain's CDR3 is CASSQGVGGSLHF. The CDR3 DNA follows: TGCGCCAGCAGCCAAGGGGTCGGAGGATCCCTCCACTTT.

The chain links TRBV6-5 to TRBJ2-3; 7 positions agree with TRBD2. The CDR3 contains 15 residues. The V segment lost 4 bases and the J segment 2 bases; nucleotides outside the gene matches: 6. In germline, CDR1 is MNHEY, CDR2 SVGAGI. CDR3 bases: TGTGCCAGCAGTTCTAGCGGACCCTCCACAGATACGCAGTATTTT. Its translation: CASSSSGPSTDTQYF.

CDR3 sequence: CASSYGTGGEQYF. CDR3 bases: TGTGCCAGCAGCTACGGGACAGGGGGCGAGCAGTACTTC. This sequence joins TRBV12-3 or TRBV12-4 and TRBJ2-7, with TRBD1 matching 11 bases. The CDR3 sequence is 13 residues long. The J segment lost 6 bases and the V segment lost 6 bases, leaving 4 bases of the junction unmatched.

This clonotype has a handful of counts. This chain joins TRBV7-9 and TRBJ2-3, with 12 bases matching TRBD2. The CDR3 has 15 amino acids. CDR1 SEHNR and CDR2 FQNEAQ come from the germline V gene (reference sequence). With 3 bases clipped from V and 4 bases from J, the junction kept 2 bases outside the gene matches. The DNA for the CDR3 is TGTGCCAGCAGCTTGACTAGCGGGAGCTCAGATACGCAGTATTTT. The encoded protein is CASSLTSGSSDTQYF.

The CDR3 loop reads CASSPSRTVAVSYEQYF. The DNA for the CDR3 is TGTGCCAGCAGCCCTAGCCGGACGGTGGCGGTTTCCTACGAGCAGTACTTC. The V gene is TRBV7-8, the J gene TRBJ2-7, with a weak D call TRBD2 (5 bases). Germline V lookup: CDR1 SGHVS, CDR2 FQNEAQ. CDR3 size: 17 residues. Between the trimmed V and J ends, which lost 5 bases and 1 base, there was a span of 21 bases.

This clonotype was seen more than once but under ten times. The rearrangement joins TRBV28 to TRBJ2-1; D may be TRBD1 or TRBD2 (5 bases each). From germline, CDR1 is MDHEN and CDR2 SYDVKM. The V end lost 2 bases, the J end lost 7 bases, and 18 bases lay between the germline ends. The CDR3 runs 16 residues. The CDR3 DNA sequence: TGTGCCAGCAGTTTAAAGGAGAGGGGCGCTTTTAATGAGCAGTTCTTC. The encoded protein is CASSLKERGAFNEQFF.

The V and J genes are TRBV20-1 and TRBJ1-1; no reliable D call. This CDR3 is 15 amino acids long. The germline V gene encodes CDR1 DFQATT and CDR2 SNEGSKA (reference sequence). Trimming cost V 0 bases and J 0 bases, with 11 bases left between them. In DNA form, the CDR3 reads TGCAGTGCTAGAGATCAGGAGGGTATGAACACTGAAGCTTTCTTT. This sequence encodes CSARDQEGMNTEAFF.

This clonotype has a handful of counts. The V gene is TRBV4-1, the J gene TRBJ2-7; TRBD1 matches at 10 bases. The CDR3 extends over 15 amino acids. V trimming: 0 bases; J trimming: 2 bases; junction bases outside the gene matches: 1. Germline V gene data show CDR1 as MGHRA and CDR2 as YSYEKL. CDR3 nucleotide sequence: TGCGCCAGCAGCCAAGAAGACAGGGGGCCCTACGAGCAGTACTTC. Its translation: CASSQEDRGPYEQYF.

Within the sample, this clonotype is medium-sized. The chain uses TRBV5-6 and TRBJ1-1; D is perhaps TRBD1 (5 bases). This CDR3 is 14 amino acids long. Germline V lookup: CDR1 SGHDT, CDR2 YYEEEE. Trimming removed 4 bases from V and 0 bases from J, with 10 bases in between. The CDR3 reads CASSLTDLNTEAFF. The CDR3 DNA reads TGTGCCAGCAGCCTGACAGACCTGAACACTGAAGCTTTCTTT. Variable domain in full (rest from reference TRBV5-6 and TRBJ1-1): DAGVTQSPTHLIKTRGQQVTLRCSPKSGHDTVSWYQQALGQGPQFIFQYYEEEERQRGNFPDRFSGHQFPNYSSELNVNALLLGDSALYLCASSLTDLNTEAFFGQGTRLTVV.

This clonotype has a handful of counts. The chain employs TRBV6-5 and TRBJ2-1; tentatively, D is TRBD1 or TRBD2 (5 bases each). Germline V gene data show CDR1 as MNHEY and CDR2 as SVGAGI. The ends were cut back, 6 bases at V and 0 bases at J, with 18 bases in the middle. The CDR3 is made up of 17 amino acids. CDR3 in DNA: TGTGCCAGCAGGGACACGGTTTTGGACTCCTCCTACAATGAGCAGTTCTTC. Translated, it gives CASRDTVLDSSYNEQFF.

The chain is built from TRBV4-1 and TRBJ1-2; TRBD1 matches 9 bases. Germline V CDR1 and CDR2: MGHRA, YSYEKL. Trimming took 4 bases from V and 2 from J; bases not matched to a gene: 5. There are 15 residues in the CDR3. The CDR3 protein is CASSLGTGQNYGYTF. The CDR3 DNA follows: TGCGCCAGCAGCCTAGGGACAGGGCAGAACTATGGCTACACCTTC.

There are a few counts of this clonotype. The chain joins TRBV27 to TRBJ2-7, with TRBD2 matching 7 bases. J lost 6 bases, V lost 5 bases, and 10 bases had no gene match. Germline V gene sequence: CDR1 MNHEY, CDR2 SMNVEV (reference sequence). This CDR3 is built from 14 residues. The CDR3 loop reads CASSPILGLGEQYF. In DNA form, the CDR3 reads TGTGCCAGCAGTCCCATCCTCGGACTAGGCGAGCAGTACTTC.

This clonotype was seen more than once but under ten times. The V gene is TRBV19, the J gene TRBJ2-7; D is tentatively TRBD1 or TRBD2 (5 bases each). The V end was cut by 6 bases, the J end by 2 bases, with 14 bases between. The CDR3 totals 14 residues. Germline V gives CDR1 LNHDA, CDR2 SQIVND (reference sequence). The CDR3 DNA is TGTGCCAGTAGCTCACCCGGGACGGCCTACGAGCAGTACTTC. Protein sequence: CASSSPGTAYEQYF.

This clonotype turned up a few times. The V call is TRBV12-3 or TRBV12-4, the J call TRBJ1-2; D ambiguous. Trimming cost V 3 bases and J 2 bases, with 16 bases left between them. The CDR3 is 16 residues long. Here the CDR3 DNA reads TGTGCCAGCAGTTTGACCCGGACCGGCGCGAACTATGGCTACACCTTC. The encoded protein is CASSLTRTGANYGYTF.

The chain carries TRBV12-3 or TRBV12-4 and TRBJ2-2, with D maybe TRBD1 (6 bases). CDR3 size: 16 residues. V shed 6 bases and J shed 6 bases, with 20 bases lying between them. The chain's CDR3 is CASRSDRLKFPGELFF. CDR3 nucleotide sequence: TGTGCCAGCAGATCCGACAGGCTAAAGTTCCCCGGGGAGCTGTTTTTT.

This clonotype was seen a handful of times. CDR3 DNA: TGTGCCAGCAGCTTACAGCGGGACCCCTACAATGAGCAGTTCTTC. Residues: CASSLQRDPYNEQFF. This chain uses TRBV7-8 with TRBJ2-1; 7 bases match TRBD2. Germline-derived CDR1 and CDR2 are SGHVS and FQNEAQ. The CDR3 consists of 15 residues. After removal of 2 bases from V and 2 bases from J, the junction contained 3 bases not matched to a gene.